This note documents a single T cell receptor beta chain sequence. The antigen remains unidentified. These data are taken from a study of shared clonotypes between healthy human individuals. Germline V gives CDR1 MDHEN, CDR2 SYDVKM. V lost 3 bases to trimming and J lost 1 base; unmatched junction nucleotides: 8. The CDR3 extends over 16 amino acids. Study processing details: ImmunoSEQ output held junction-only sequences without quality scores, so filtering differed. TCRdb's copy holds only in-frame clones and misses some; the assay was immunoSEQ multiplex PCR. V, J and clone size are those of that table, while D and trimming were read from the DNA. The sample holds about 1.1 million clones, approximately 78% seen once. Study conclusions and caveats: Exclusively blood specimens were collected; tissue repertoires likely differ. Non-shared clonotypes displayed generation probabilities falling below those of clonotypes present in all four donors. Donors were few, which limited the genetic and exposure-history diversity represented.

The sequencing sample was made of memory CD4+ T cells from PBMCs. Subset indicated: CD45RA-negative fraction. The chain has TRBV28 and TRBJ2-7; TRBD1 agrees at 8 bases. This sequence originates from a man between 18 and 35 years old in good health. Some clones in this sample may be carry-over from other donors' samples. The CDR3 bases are TGTGCCAGCAGTTTCAGGACAGGGACATTATCCTACGAGCAGTACTTC. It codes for CASSFRTGTLSYEQYF. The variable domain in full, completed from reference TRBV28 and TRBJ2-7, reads DVKVTQSSRYLVKRTGEKVFLECVQDMDHENMFWYRQDPGLGLRLIYFSYDVKMKEKGDIPEGYSVSREKKERFSLILESASTNQTSMYLCASSFRTGTLSYEQYFGPGTRLTVT.